This TCR beta chain was profiled in a study of human T cells and chemical hapten exposure. Study-level information: Alopecia areata, totalis or universalis was found in mostly female patients.

This clonotype has more than one count but fewer than ten. Time point denoted: patch test 2, 6 weeks after DPC sensitization. Treatment: therapeutic diphenylcyclopropenone sensitization with weekly scalp DPC. Germline V CDR1 and CDR2: SGHAT, FQNNGV. The V gene lost 5 bases and the J gene lost 2 bases, with 21 bases spanning the gap. This CDR3 has 17 residues. Via MiXCR, TCRdb re-called the RACE reads, giving one row per CDR3 protein. The table has approximately 120,000 distinct CDR3 sequences, about a tenth seen once. The specimen was whole blood, collected in connection with sensitization to the hapten diphenylcyclopropenone (DPC). This TCR came from a woman in her 40s with alopecia areata. Some clones in this sample may be carry-over from other donors' samples. V usage is TRBV11-2 and J usage is TRBJ1-2, with D tentatively TRBD1 (5 bases). The CDR3 DNA is TGTGCCAGCAGCCCTTATGCAGGGACTCTTCCAAACTATGGCTACACCTTC. Translating gives CASSPYAGTLPNYGYTF.